This T cell receptor (beta chain) was identified during a study of Graves' ophthalmopathy and Graves' hyperthyroidism. Study-level background: Where ophthalmopathy was absent within 18 months of follow-up, hyperthyroidism was stable.

The authors enrolled newly diagnosed hyperthyroidism patients aged 18 to 65 with under 2 months' duration. RNA transcripts provided the template for amplifying TCR beta CDR3 regions. First-round RT-PCR used HTBI primers; second-round multiplex PCR followed. MiXCR, applied by TCRdb to the multiplex PCR reads, yields one record per CDR3 protein. The sample consists of 500,000 to 700,000 distinct CDR3 sequences, under 45% of them appearing once. CDR1 and CDR2 from the germline V gene are MNHNS and SASEGT. Deletions cut 6 bases from V and 5 bases from J, with 19 bases between. This CDR3 is built from 15 residues. Study-wide results and caveats: For separating ophthalmopathy from stable hyperthyroidism, a 13-signature model gave 85% to 90% sensitivity and 75% to 83% specificity.

Points on this clonotype: The antigen remains undetermined.

Material for sequencing was peripheral blood or thyroid tissue (not recorded which). The chain uses TRBV6-1 and TRBJ1-2; TRBD1 might be the D (6 bases). This sequence was found in an adult man with Graves' hyperthyroidism. The CDR3: CASSEVAGERYGYTF. CDR3 DNA: TGTGCCAGCAGCGAGGTAGCAGGGGAGAGGTATGGCTACACCTTC.